This note documents a single T cell receptor (beta chain) sequence. The target of this receptor is not known. Base qualities are not at hand, and no much larger clone is one base apart. The donors were healthy, HIV-negative adults who had no recently reported acute infections or vaccinations. Every donor was a Caucasian adult residing in Nashville, Tennessee, USA. Magnetic negative selection was used to enrich CD4+ T cells, after which naive cells were positively selected on CD45RA and the negative fraction became the memory subset. After blood collection by leukapheresis, PBMCs were isolated using Ficoll-Histopaque density gradient centrifugation and then cryopreserved in the vapor phase of liquid nitrogen. Analytical flow cytometry was used to check the purity and quantity of every magnetically sorted T cell population. Genomic DNA was isolated from each sorted fraction and quantified by UV absorbance on a Nanodrop 2000c.

Using the deep immunoSEQ assay, multiplex PCR amplified TCR CDR3 regions from genomic DNA. For each cell subset, the extracted genomic DNA was distributed evenly across all wells of several immunoSEQ 96-well plates, and each plate served as one replicate. For sorted subsets, roughly 200 ng of genomic DNA, equivalent to some 30,000 T cell genomes, went into each replicate PCR. Purified libraries were quantified with a Qubit 3.0 fluorometer, sized on a Bioanalyzer 2100, and re-quantified with the KAPA Library Quantification kit. Every immunoSEQ 96-well plate was sequenced on a separate single-read 150-cycle Illumina NextSeq 550 flow cell. Concerning the study's data processing: Because only junctional sequences without quality scores were contained in the immunoSEQ output, filtering matching that applied to full-length reads could not be performed. To assign V/J genes and CDR3, sequences were annotated against IMGT germline references using PyIR, a Python wrapper for IgBLAST v1.9. Reads were filtered out if the reads had weak V/J assignments (E-value above 1e-6), no CDR3, stop codons, out-of-frame junctions, or ambiguous translated residues. V3J clonotypes were defined as sequences sharing an identical inferred V gene, J gene, and CDR3 amino acid sequence. The percentage overlap between two repertoires was calculated by dividing the number of shared unique clonotypes by the size of the smaller repertoire. Three approaches were used to assess repertoire richness: RTK rarefaction, the Chao1 estimator, and Recon v2.1 estimates of unobserved clonotypes. Generation probabilities for all TCRbeta clonotypes obtained by the gDNA method from several donors were computed using OLGA. The clones in this table, taken by TCRdb from immuneACCESS, are in-frame only. Not every clone is retained; where verified, under half of the shortfall comes from an unresolved V gene, and the cause of the rest is unknown. V, J and clone size are those of that table, while D and trimming were read from the DNA. The sample has roughly 650,000 clones on record, about 97% of them singletons. The ten largest clones take up 0.057% of the sample.

From its cysteine to its phenylalanine, the CDR3 spans 14 amino acids. CDR3 DNA only is kept here, 42 bases in frame from base 1. The germline V gene specifies MDHEN as CDR1 and SYDVKM as CDR2. V is clipped by 2 bases and J by 6 bases, and the sequence between their germline boundaries is 14 bases long. The sample originates from a study of shared clonotypes between healthy human individuals (dated by TCRdb to the early 2020s). In the study overall: The cohort comprised a couple of women and a few men aged 18 to 49 years. For each donor, CD4 naive and CD4 memory were each run on three plates, CD8 naive on two plates, and CD8 memory on one plate. To estimate repertoire size and how much clonotype sharing occurs between individuals, the study deeply sequenced the blood TCR repertoires of about five healthy adults. To increase sequencing depth and limit assay-specific biases, different laboratories used diverse techniques to prepare libraries and sequence TCR repertoires. Between about 0.94 and 8.9 billion PBMCs per donor were obtained by leukapheresis.

What the research found in general, with its limitations: Across a handful of donors, approximately 4.6% of naive CD4, roughly 3.5% of naive CD8, under 2.5% of memory CD4, and under 0.45% of memory CD8 clonotypes were shared. Pairwise subsampling led to the expectation that sequencing depth would affect the degree of clonotype sharing among donors. Higher generation probabilities were observed for clonotypes shared by all four sorted-subset donors than for non-shared clonotypes. Naive subsets generally had larger estimated clonotype richness than memory subsets. The genetic and exposure-history diversity represented was limited by the small number of donors. Only blood was sampled, and tissue TCR repertoires likely differ from those in blood. Even with the large sequencing depth, rarefaction of the sorted-subset datasets indicated that sequencing was incomplete.

The V and J segments used are TRBV28 and TRBJ2-7; no D gene is confidently identified. Specimen: naive CD4+ T cells sorted from blood. Sample cell subset or site, as interpreted from the label and publication: CD45RA+ positively selected. The TCR comes from a woman in her twenties or thirties in good health. Here the CDR3 is given as CASSLADRAGEQYF. The DNA is as follows: TGTGCCAGCAGTTTAGCCGATAGGGCAGGCGAGCAGTACTTC.